A selection of T cell receptor beta chains follows, all from one sample in a study of blood T cell repertoires in COVID-19. Sequencing was performed with immunoSEQ multiplex PCR; in TCRdb, only in-frame clones are kept and a portion is missing. The table has over 150,000 clones, 65% to 85% seen once; the top ten hold about 10%. Source material: peripheral blood. Receptors were obtained from a woman over 75 with active or convalescent COVID-19. Each CDR3 is given with its conserved first and last residue. Fields, in order: CDR3 protein, CDR3 DNA, CDR3 length, V gene, J gene, clone size, D gene. A D gene is named only where the DNA matches it firmly. Where a row states a size, it is once, few, many or the class of an expanded clone; other rows omit it.

CASTPGLGGSYEQYF	TGTGCCAGCACGCCGGGCCTCGGGGGCTCCTACGAGCAGTACTTC	15	TRBV3-1/TRBV3-2	TRBJ2-7	-	-
CASSQDSILNGEKLFF	TGTGCCAGCAGCCAAGACAGTATTCTTAATGGTGAAAAACTGTTTTTT	16	TRBV14	TRBJ1-4	-	-
CASSLGQGIPYEQYF	TGTGCCAGCAGCTTAGGCCAGGGGATACCCTACGAGCAGTACTTC	15	TRBV11-2	TRBJ2-7	-	-
CASSSYRQFSGNTIYF	TGTGCCAGCAGCTCATACCGACAGTTCTCTGGAAACACCATATATTTT	16	TRBV7-9	TRBJ1-3	-	-
CASSETGRDTQYF	TGTGCCAGCAGTGAAACGGGAAGAGATACGCAGTATTTT	13	TRBV2	TRBJ2-3	-	-
CASSFQGISNQPQHF	TGTGCCAGCAGTTTCCAGGGGATTAGCAATCAGCCCCAGCATTTT	15	TRBV2	TRBJ1-5	-	-
CASGRTAGTEAFF	TGTGCCAGCGGGAGGACAGCGGGGACTGAAGCTTTCTTT	13	TRBV2	TRBJ1-1	-	-
CASSMGLAEETQYF	TGTGCCAGCAGCATGGGACTAGCGGAAGAGACCCAGTACTTC	14	TRBV7-9	TRBJ2-5	-	TRBD2
CASSPGQGQIYGYTF	TGTGCCAGCTCACCCGGACAGGGACAAATCTATGGCTACACCTTC	15	TRBV18	TRBJ1-2	-	TRBD1
CASSRGGLNTDTQYF	TGCGCCAGCAGCCGCGGGGGGCTTAACACAGATACGCAGTATTTT	15	TRBV4-1	TRBJ2-3	-	TRBD2
CASSQDKTANYGYTF	TGTGCCAGCAGCCAAGATAAGACAGCTAACTATGGCTACACCTTC	15	TRBV4-2	TRBJ1-2	-	-
CASSLETANSPLHF	TGTGCCAGCAGCTTAGAGACAGCTAATTCACCCCTCCACTTT	14	TRBV5-5	TRBJ1-6	-	-
CASSISRTGSTDIAKNIQYF	TGTGCCAGTAGTATATCCCGGACAGGGTCTACCGATATAGCCAAAAACATTCAGTACTTC	20	TRBV19	TRBJ2-4	-	TRBD1
CASSVDPQGSYEQYF	TGTGCCAGCAGCGTAGACCCTCAGGGTAGCTACGAGCAGTACTTC	15	TRBV9	TRBJ2-7	-	-
CASSRTGVVGNTIYF	TGTGCCAGCAGCCGAACAGGGGTAGTCGGAAACACCATATATTTT	15	TRBV3-1/TRBV3-2	TRBJ1-3	-	TRBD1
CASSITGIQGYTF	TGTGCCAGTAGTATTACAGGGATACAAGGCTACACCTTC	13	TRBV19	TRBJ1-2	-	-
CASSLAATSGGDTQYF	TGTGCCAGCAGCTTGGCGGCGACTAGCGGGGGAGATACGCAGTATTTT	16	TRBV5-4	TRBJ2-3	-	TRBD2
CASSSKQGVSGDTEAFF	TGTGCCAGCAGCTCGAAACAGGGGGTATCCGGAGACACTGAAGCTTTCTTT	17	TRBV7-9	TRBJ1-1	-	TRBD1
CASSLVQNGYTF	TGTGCCAGCAGCTTGGTTCAGAACGGCTACACCTTC	12	TRBV5-4	TRBJ1-2	-	-
CASSRVAGGYNEQFF	TGTGCCAGCAGCAGAGTGGCCGGGGGATACAATGAGCAGTTCTTC	15	TRBV9	TRBJ2-1	-	-
CAISGLAGGQNEQYF	TGTGCCATCAGCGGACTAGCGGGGGGTCAGAACGAGCAGTACTTC	15	TRBV10-3	TRBJ2-7	-	TRBD2
CASSQGQGGNEKLFF	TGCGCCAGCAGCCAGGGACAGGGGGGTAATGAAAAACTGTTTTTT	15	TRBV4-3	TRBJ1-4	-	TRBD1
CASRTSGGLNNEQFF	TGTGCCAGTAGAACTAGCGGGGGGTTAAACAATGAGCAGTTCTTC	15	TRBV19	TRBJ2-1	-	TRBD2
CASSPPTGDGYGYTF	TGCGCCAGCAGTCCCCCAACGGGGGACGGCTATGGCTACACCTTC	15	TRBV4-1	TRBJ1-2	-	-
CASRGLFNYGYTF	TGTGCCAGCAGGGGACTGTTTAACTATGGCTACACCTTC	13	TRBV7-4	TRBJ1-2	-	-
CASSGQGANTEAFF	TGTGCCAGTAGCGGACAGGGGGCAAACACTGAAGCTTTCTTT	14	TRBV19	TRBJ1-1	-	TRBD1
CATSRAQGRQGPEAFF	TGTGCCACCAGCAGAGCCCAGGGAAGGCAGGGCCCTGAAGCTTTCTTT	16	TRBV15	TRBJ1-1	-	-
CASSTNLRGSSSPEAFF	TGTGCCAGTAGCACCAACCTCAGGGGGTCGTCGTCTCCTGAAGCTTTCTTT	17	TRBV19	TRBJ1-1	-	TRBD1
CASSRQGMSTDTQYF	TGTGCCAGCAGCCGACAGGGGATGAGCACAGATACGCAGTATTTT	15	TRBV5-8	TRBJ2-3	once	TRBD1
CASSIGQGAYEQYF	TGCGCCAGCAGCATAGGACAGGGGGCCTACGAGCAGTACTTC	14	TRBV5-1	TRBJ2-7	-	TRBD1
CASSPLKNYGYTF	TGTGCCAGCAGCCCCCTAAAGAACTATGGCTACACCTTC	13	TRBV14	TRBJ1-2	once	-
CAWSPGGMTPLHF	TGTGCCTGGAGTCCAGGGGGTATGACACCCCTCCACTTT	13	TRBV30	TRBJ1-6	-	TRBD1
CASPLEAGEETQYF	TGTGCCAGCCCCTTAGAGGCTGGCGAAGAGACCCAGTACTTC	14	TRBV5-6	TRBJ2-5	-	-
CASSLGLAGGYNEQFF	TGTGCCAGCAGCTTAGGGCTAGCGGGCGGCTACAATGAGCAGTTCTTC	16	TRBV11-2	TRBJ2-1	few	TRBD2
CASSRPQGQGGGYTF	TGTGCCAGCAGCCGTCCACAGGGACAGGGTGGCGGCTACACCTTC	15	TRBV5-5	TRBJ1-2	once	TRBD1
CASSIGQGLASPLHF	TGTGCCAGTAGTATCGGACAGGGGCTGGCCTCACCCCTCCACTTT	15	TRBV19	TRBJ1-6	-	TRBD1
CASSRNTGSMNTEAFF	TGCGCCAGCAGCCGCAACACAGGGTCCATGAACACTGAAGCTTTCTTT	16	TRBV4-1	TRBJ1-1	-	-
CASSSVSNQPQHF	TGTGCCAGCAGTTCCGTCAGCAATCAGCCCCAGCATTTT	13	TRBV6-5	TRBJ1-5	-	-
CSARRVDSPYF	TGCAGTGCTAGGCGTGTGGACTCACCCTACTTC	11	TRBV20-1	TRBJ1-2	-	-
CASSYDYSGANVLTF	TGTGCCAGCAGTTACGACTACTCTGGGGCCAACGTCCTGACTTTC	15	TRBV6-2/TRBV6-3	TRBJ2-6	once	-
CASSEGQGFGYEQYF	TGTGCCAGCAGTGAAGGGCAGGGCTTCGGCTACGAGCAGTACTTC	15	TRBV25-1	TRBJ2-7	-	-
CASSQENMNTEAFF	TGCGCCAGCAGCCAAGAAAACATGAACACTGAAGCTTTCTTT	14	TRBV4-3	TRBJ1-1	-	-
CASSLEWAAGGNTGELFF	TGTGCTAGCAGCTTAGAATGGGCCGCCGGGGGAAACACCGGGGAGCTGTTTTTT	18	TRBV7-7	TRBJ2-2	-	-
CASPGREQYF	TGTGCCAGCCCCGGGAGGGAGCAGTACTTC	10	TRBV6-5	TRBJ2-7	-	TRBD2
CASSPGGATEAFF	TGTGCCAGCAGTCCTGGGGGGGCCACTGAAGCTTTCTTT	13	TRBV12-3/TRBV12-4	TRBJ1-1	-	-
CASSLGGSRVEAFF	TGTGCCAGCAGCTTAGGGGGCAGCCGGGTTGAAGCTTTCTTT	14	TRBV7-2	TRBJ1-1	-	-
CASSPPGTVYSPLHF	TGTGCCAGCTCACCACCGGGGACAGTATATTCACCCCTCCACTTT	15	TRBV18	TRBJ1-6	-	TRBD1
CAISVSTNYGYTF	TGTGCCATCAGTGTTTCCACTAACTATGGCTACACCTTC	13	TRBV10-3	TRBJ1-2	-	-
CASSLVVSVKEQYF	TGTGCCAGCAGCTTAGTGGTCTCGGTTAAGGAGCAGTACTTC	14	TRBV7-9	TRBJ2-7	-	-
CATSRDIGNTIYF	TGTGCCACCAGCCGGGACATTGGAAACACCATATATTTT	13	TRBV6-5	TRBJ1-3	few	-
CASNPLGGGPPTSSYNEQFF	TGTGCCAGCAATCCCCTTGGGGGGGGTCCACCGACGAGCTCCTACAATGAGCAGTTCTTC	20	TRBV5-8	TRBJ2-1	-	TRBD2